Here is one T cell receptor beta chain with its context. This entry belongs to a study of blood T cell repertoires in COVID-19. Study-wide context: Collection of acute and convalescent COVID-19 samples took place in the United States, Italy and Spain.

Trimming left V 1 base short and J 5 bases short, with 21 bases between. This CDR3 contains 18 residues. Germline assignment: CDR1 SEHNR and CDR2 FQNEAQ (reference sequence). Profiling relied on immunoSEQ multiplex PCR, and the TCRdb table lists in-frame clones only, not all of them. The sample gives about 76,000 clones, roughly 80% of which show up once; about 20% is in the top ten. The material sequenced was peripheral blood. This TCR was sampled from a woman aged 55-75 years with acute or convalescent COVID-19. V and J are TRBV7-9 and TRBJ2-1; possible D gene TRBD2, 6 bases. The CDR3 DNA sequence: TGTGCCAGCAGCTTAGGCGGGATCTCGGGTCTCCCTAACAATGAGCAGTTCTTC. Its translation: CASSLGGISGLPNNEQFF.